A single sample gave rise to the 25 T cell receptor beta chains below, sequenced in a study of T cells after yellow fever vaccination. TCRdb redid the calling of the 5' RACE reads with MiXCR, one entry per CDR3 protein. The sample has 250,000 to 300,000 distinct CDR3 sequences; approximately 8% are singletons. The input for sequencing was CD4+ T cells sorted from PBMCs, taken 5 days after the yellow fever booster vaccination. These receptors all stem from a man aged 18-30 years who received the YFV17D yellow fever vaccine.

The chain couples TRBV7-2 to TRBJ2-3, with 9 positions matching TRBD1. The germline V gene has CDR1 SGHTA and CDR2 FQGNSA. The CDR3 consists of 15 residues. Losses at the gene ends were 5 bases for V and 2 bases for J; bases not matched to a gene: 5. The CDR3 sequence: CASSRDRAFTDTQYF. The DNA for the CDR3 is TGTGCCAGCAGCAGGGACAGGGCCTTCACAGATACGCAGTATTTT. Drawing the rest from reference TRBV7-2 and TRBJ2-3, the complete variable domain is GAGVSQSPSNKVTEKGKDVELRCDPISGHTALYWYRQSLGQGLEFLIYFQGNSAPDKSGLPSDRFSAERTGGSVSTLTIQRTQQEDSAVYLCASSRDRAFTDTQYFGPGTRLTVL.

This sequence joins TRBV11-2 and TRBJ2-5; weak D call: TRBD2 (5 bases). V was shortened by 5 bases and J by 4 bases, with 14 bases between the two germline ends. The germline V gene encodes CDR1 SGHAT and CDR2 FQNNGV. The CDR3 length is 14 residues. The CDR3 sequence: CASSTPRVSETQYF. The CDR3 nucleotides read TGTGCCAGCAGCACTCCGCGGGTTTCAGAGACCCAGTACTTC.

This clonotype came up a few times. The chain combines TRBV5-1 with TRBJ1-3; D is ambiguous. CDR3 size: 15 residues. V was trimmed by 4 bases and J by 4 bases, leaving 15 bases between them. Germline CDR1 is SGHRS and CDR2 is YFSETQ. The CDR3 loop reads CASSAAGQGGNTIYF. The CDR3 DNA reads TGCGCCAGCAGCGCGGCCGGGCAAGGAGGAAACACCATATATTTT.

The chain recombines TRBV7-9 with TRBJ2-7; 8 bases map to TRBD1. This CDR3 comprises 12 residues. Germline V gives CDR1 SEHNR, CDR2 FQNEAQ (reference sequence). V shed 6 bases, J shed 7 bases, and the junction held 5 bases outside the gene matches. CDR3 nucleotide sequence: TGTGCCAGCAGTCTTGGGGACAGGGAGCAGTACTTC. Protein sequence: CASSLGDREQYF.

The J gene is TRBJ2-7, the V gene TRBV18, with D perhaps assigned TRBD1 or TRBD2 (5 bases each). Trimming stripped 8 bases from V and 5 bases from J, with 19 bases between. CDR1 is KGHSH and CDR2 is LQKENI in the germline V gene. The CDR3 totals 14 residues. CDR3 sequence: CASMRDSEGNEQYF. The DNA of the CDR3 is TGTGCCAGCATGCGCGACAGTGAGGGTAACGAGCAGTACTTC.

In this sample, this clonotype turned up a few times. The gene calls are TRBV9 and TRBJ2-5; D is unresolved. Germline V gives CDR1 SGDLS, CDR2 YYNGEE. The CDR3 has 13 residues. Deletions cut 7 bases from V and 1 base from J, with 11 bases between. CDR3 DNA: TGTGCCAGCGAAGTCCGATCCCAAGAGACCCAGTACTTC. Translated: CASEVRSQETQYF.

The chain joins TRBV4-1 to TRBJ1-3; 8 bases align to TRBD1. Germline CDR1 reads MGHRA; CDR2 reads YSYEKL. V gave up 3 bases and J gave up 4 bases; unmatched junction bases: 2. The CDR3 loop spans 14 amino acids. As DNA, the CDR3 is TGCGCCAGCAGCCAGGACAGGGAAGGAAACACCATATATTTT. This translates into CASSQDREGNTIYF.

This clonotype was picked up many times. The chain carries TRBV10-1 and TRBJ2-5; perhaps TRBD2 as D (6 bases). Germline CDR1 is WNHNN and CDR2 is SYGVQD (reference sequence). V shed 2 bases and J shed 5 bases, with 9 bases lying between them. The CDR3 has 13 residues. This CDR3 reads CASSERRVETQYF. The CDR3 bases are TGCGCCAGCAGTGAGAGGAGGGTTGAGACCCAGTACTTC.

Many counts were recorded for this clonotype. This rearrangement joins TRBV3-1 to TRBJ1-2; D is uncertain. The CDR3 runs 11 residues. Trimming removed 2 bases from V and 2 bases from J, with 0 bases in between. Germline loops: CDR1 LGHDT, CDR2 YNNKEL (reference sequence). This CDR3 reads CASSQNYGYTF. CDR3 sequence (DNA): TGTGCCAGCAGCCAAAACTATGGCTACACCTTC.

The rearrangement joins TRBV29-1 to TRBJ1-4, with 9 bases that match TRBD1. Per the germline V gene, CDR1 is SQVTM and CDR2 is ANQGSEA. The CDR3 covers 13 residues. After removal of 4 bases from V and 8 bases from J, the junction contained 5 bases not matched to a gene. The CDR3 reads CSVGNRGPEKLFF. The CDR3 DNA follows: TGCAGCGTTGGTAACAGGGGGCCAGAAAAACTGTTTTTT. Full variable domain (rest looked up from reference TRBV29-1 and TRBJ1-4): SAVISQKPSRDICQRGTSLTIQCQVDSQVTMMFWYRQQPGQSLTLIATANQGSEATYESGFVIDKFPISRPNLTFSTLTVSNMSPEDSSIYLCSVGNRGPEKLFFGSGTQLSVL.

This clonotype was counted a few times. The genes are TRBV5-4 and TRBJ2-7; TRBD1 matches 9 bases. The CDR3 length is 13 residues. Germline CDR1 and CDR2: SGHNT and YYREEE (reference sequence). V was pared by 3 bases and J by 5 bases, with 3 bases of the junction left unmatched. The CDR3 loop is CASSWTGEDEQYF. In DNA, the CDR3 is TGTGCCAGCAGCTGGACAGGGGAAGACGAGCAGTACTTC.

This clonotype was observed many times. The chain recombines TRBV5-1 with TRBJ2-5; D is perhaps TRBD2 (7 bases). The CDR3 runs 14 residues. The germline V gene encodes CDR1 SGHRS and CDR2 YFSETQ. Trimming removed 0 bases at V and 3 bases at J, with 9 bases between. The DNA of the CDR3 is TGCGCCAGCAGCTTGGGGGGGGGCGAAGAGACCCAGTACTTC. Its translation: CASSLGGGEETQYF.

This clonotype was detected many times. This chain joins TRBV10-3 and TRBJ1-2, with 9 bases aligning to TRBD1. Germline V lookup: CDR1 ENHRY, CDR2 SYGVKD. The CDR3 loop spans 18 amino acids. With 6 bases clipped from V and 6 bases from J, the junction kept 20 bases outside the gene matches. The CDR3 is CAISPSNRGRGSSHGYTF. CDR3 sequence (DNA): TGTGCCATCAGCCCGAGCAACAGGGGGCGCGGGTCGAGCCATGGCTACACCTTC.

This clonotype was seen only a few times. The V and J genes are TRBV24-1 and TRBJ2-1; the D gene is possibly TRBD2 (6 bases). This CDR3 comprises 14 residues. V was pared by 3 bases and J by 5 bases, with 10 bases between. Germline lookup yields CDR1 KGHDR and CDR2 SFDVKD. The CDR3 sequence: CATSDTGSHNEQFF. CDR3 in DNA: TGTGCCACCAGTGATACCGGGAGCCACAATGAGCAGTTCTTC.

J is TRBJ2-1 and V is TRBV5-4; a weak D match, TRBD2 (5 bases). The CDR3 has 13 amino acids. The germline CDR1 and CDR2 sequences are SGHNT and YYREEE (reference sequence). V was cut by 4 bases and J by 7 bases, with 12 bases left in between. The DNA of the CDR3 is TGTGCCAGCAGCCTCACCGGGGTTAATGAGCAGTTCTTC. Protein sequence: CASSLTGVNEQFF.

The rearrangement links TRBV5-1 to TRBJ2-4, with D perhaps TRBD2 (6 bases). Germline V gene data show CDR1 as SGHRS and CDR2 as YFSETQ. The CDR3 runs 14 residues. V gave up 2 bases and J gave up 6 bases, with 12 bases separating them. This chain's CDR3 is CASSLNPGGNIQYF. The CDR3 DNA reads TGCGCCAGCAGCTTAAATCCCGGGGGAAACATTCAGTACTTC.

The chain links TRBV2 to TRBJ2-7; TRBD2 aligns across 8 bases. Germline loops: CDR1 SNHLY, CDR2 FYNNEI. The V gene end was trimmed by 6 bases and the J gene end by 4 bases; junction bases not matched to a gene: 5. The CDR3 is 13 amino acids. The CDR3 region has the DNA TGTGCCAGCAGGGTAGCGGGGTGGTACGAGCAGTACGTC. Protein product: CASRVAGWYEQYV.

This clonotype was seen repeatedly, ten times or more. The chain carries TRBV20-1 and TRBJ2-1; 7 positions agree with TRBD2. CDR3 length: 15 residues. With 6 bases clipped from V and 2 bases from J, the junction kept 10 bases outside the gene matches. Germline CDR1 is DFQATT and CDR2 is SNEGSKA (reference sequence). The CDR3 DNA reads TGCAGTGCCCCGCGGGCGGGGGTAACCTACAATGAGCAGTTCTTC. Residues: CSAPRAGVTYNEQFF.

The table lists this clonotype with many counts. This rearrangement joins TRBV23-1 to TRBJ2-1; D is tentatively TRBD1 or TRBD2 (5 bases each). TRBV23-1 has ORF status, its function being uncertain. CDR3 length equals 14 residues. V dropped 0 bases and J dropped 7 bases, with 10 bases sitting between them. CDR3 sequence reads: CASSQSGRGNEQFF. In DNA, the CDR3 is TGCGCCAGCAGTCAATCGGGACGGGGAAATGAGCAGTTCTTC.

In its sample, this clonotype was seen many times. The V call is TRBV27, the J call TRBJ2-5, with TRBD1 identical over 9 bases. The CDR3 covers 14 residues. With 6 bases clipped from V and 9 bases from J, the junction kept 11 bases outside the gene matches. CDR1 is MNHEY and CDR2 is SMNVEV in the germline V gene (reference sequence). The CDR3 is CASSLQGQGIAQYF. CDR3 nucleotides: TGTGCCAGCAGCTTACAGGGACAGGGTATCGCCCAGTACTTC.

This clonotype was picked up a small number of times. The V call is TRBV6-2 or TRBV6-3, the J call TRBJ1-4; TRBD1 agrees at 7 bases. CDR3 size: 14 residues. Germline V CDR1 and CDR2: MNHEY, SVGEGT. The V and J ends lost 6 bases and 14 bases, in that order; junction bases with no gene match: 15. The DNA for the CDR3 is TGTGCCAGCAGACTTTCTTTCCGGGACAGCGTCCTGTTTTTT. The encoded protein is CASRLSFRDSVLFF.

This clonotype has just a few counts. V is TRBV20-1 and J is TRBJ1-2; possibly TRBD1 for D (5 bases). The germline V and J ends were trimmed by 3 bases and 3 bases, with 8 bases remaining between them. Per germline, CDR1 DFQATT and CDR2 SNEGSKA (reference sequence). The CDR3 extends over 12 amino acids. The DNA for the CDR3 is TGCAGTGCTAGGCCCAGGGACTATGGCTACACCTTC. Protein sequence: CSARPRDYGYTF.

DNA for the CDR3: TGTGCCAGCAGTCCCGCGGGGCAGACCCAGTACTTC. Translated, it gives CASSPAGQTQYF. The chain couples TRBV6-6 to TRBJ2-5; perhaps TRBD2 as D (6 bases). Germline assignment: CDR1 MNHNY and CDR2 SVGAGI (reference sequence). The germline V and J ends were trimmed by 5 bases and 6 bases, with 10 bases remaining between them. CDR3 length equals 12 residues.

This clonotype has a handful of counts. This chain connects TRBV15 to TRBJ2-3, with 12 nucleotides matching TRBD2. Germline V lookup: CDR1 LNHNV, CDR2 YYDKDF (reference sequence). After removal of 3 bases from V and 1 base from J, the junction contained 2 bases not matched to a gene. The CDR3 covers 16 residues. The CDR3 region is CATSSASGGGTDTQYF. CDR3 in DNA: TGTGCCACCAGCAGCGCTAGCGGGGGGGGCACAGATACGCAGTATTTT. Full variable domain (rest looked up from reference TRBV15 and TRBJ2-3): DAMVIQNPRYQVTQFGKPVTLSCSQTLNHNVMYWYQQKSSQAPKLLFHYYDKDFNNEADTPDNFQSRRPNTSFCFLDIRSPGLGDTAMYLCATSSASGGGTDTQYFGPGTRLTVL.

This clonotype was recorded at least ten times. The gene calls are TRBV12-3 or TRBV12-4 and TRBJ2-7, with TRBD2 matching 13 bases. V trimming: 5 bases; J trimming: 3 bases; junction bases outside the gene matches: 4. The CDR3 extends over 15 amino acids. The CDR3 loop is CASSPGLAGLYEQYV. Written as DNA, the CDR3 is TGTGCCAGCAGTCCGGGACTAGCGGGGCTCTACGAGCAGTACGTC.